Listed here is a single T cell receptor beta chain. Its target is not known. This sample was taken from a study of cytomegalovirus exposure and HLA in healthy donors. Study-level information: Of 398 genotyped donors, 81% clustered with self-reported Caucasian donors. General study findings and limits: Immune exposure data for these donors was limited to CMV serostatus. Trimming of TCR beta V- and J-genes showed a link, identified in a later analysis, to a missense DCLRE1C variant. Fewer N-insertions than the roughly 630-donor mean were reportedly shown by an Asian-associated ancestry cluster in a later analysis.

Germline V lookup: CDR1 SGHRS, CDR2 YFSETQ. The CDR3 length is 14 residues. V lost 4 bases, J lost 0 bases, and 5 bases lay in between. The study ran its PCR with 60 Vbeta and 13 Jbeta primers. TCRdb keeps only in-frame clones here, not all; method: immunoSEQ multiplex PCR. Reported are about 32,000 clones; the ten largest clones contain 4.8%. The J gene is TRBJ2-6, the V gene TRBV5-1, with D uncertain. Sequencing used PBMCs. This clonotype was obtained from a female donor in good health and CMV-seronegative. CDR3 sequence (DNA): TGCGCCAGCAGCGTTTACTCTGGGGCCAACGTCCTGACTTTC. This encodes CASSVYSGANVLTF.